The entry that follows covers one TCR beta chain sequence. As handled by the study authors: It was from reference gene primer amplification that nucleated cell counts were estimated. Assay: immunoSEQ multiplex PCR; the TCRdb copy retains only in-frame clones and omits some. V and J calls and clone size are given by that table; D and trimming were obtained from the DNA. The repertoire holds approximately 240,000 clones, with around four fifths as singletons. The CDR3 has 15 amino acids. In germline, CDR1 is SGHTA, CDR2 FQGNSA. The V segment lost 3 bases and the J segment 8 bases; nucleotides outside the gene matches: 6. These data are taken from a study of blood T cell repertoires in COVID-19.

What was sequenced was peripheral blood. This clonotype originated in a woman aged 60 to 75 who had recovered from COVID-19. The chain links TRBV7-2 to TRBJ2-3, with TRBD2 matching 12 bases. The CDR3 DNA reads TGTGCCAGCAGCTTTCCTAGCGGGGGGGCCACTACGCAGTATTTT. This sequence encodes CASSFPSGGATTQYF.